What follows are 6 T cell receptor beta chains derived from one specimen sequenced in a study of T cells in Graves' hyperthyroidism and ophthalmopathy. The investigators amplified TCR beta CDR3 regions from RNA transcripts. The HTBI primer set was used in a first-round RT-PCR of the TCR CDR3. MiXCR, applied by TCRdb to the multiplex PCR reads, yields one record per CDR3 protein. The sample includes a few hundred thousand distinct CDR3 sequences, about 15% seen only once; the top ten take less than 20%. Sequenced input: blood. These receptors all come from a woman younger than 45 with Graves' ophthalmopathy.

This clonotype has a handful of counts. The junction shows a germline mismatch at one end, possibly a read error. The CDR3 is CASSRTGAGGGELFF. The CDR3, as DNA: TGTGCTAGCAGCCGAACAGGGGCCGGGGGCGGGGAGCTGTTTTTT. This sequence joins TRBV7-7 and TRBJ2-2; TRBD1 is a possible D gene (7 bases). The CDR3 totals 15 residues. Germline CDR1 is SSHAT and CDR2 is FNYEAQ (reference sequence).

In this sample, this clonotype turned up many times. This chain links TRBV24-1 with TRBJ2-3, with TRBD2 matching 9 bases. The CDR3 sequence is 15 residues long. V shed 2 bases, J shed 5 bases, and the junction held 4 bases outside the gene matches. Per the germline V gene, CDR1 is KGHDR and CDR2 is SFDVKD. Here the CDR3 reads CATSDSAGGQDTQYF. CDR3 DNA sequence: TGTGCCACCAGTGATTCTGCGGGGGGGCAAGATACGCAGTATTTT.

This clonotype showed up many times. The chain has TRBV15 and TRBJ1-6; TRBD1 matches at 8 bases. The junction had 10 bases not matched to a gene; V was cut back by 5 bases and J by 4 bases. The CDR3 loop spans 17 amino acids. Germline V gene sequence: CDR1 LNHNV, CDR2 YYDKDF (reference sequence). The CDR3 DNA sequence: TGTGCCACCAGCTCCCGCGGACAGGGCGGTTATAATTCACCCCTCCACTTT. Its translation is CATSSRGQGGYNSPLHF.

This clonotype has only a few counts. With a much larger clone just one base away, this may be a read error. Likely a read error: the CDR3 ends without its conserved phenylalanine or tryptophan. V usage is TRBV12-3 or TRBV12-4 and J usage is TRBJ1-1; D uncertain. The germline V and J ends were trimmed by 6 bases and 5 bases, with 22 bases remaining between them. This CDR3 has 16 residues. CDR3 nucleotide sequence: TGTGCCAGCAGCCCGTTTTGGGGAAGTTTTGTGACTGAAGCTTTCCTT. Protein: CASSPFWGSFVTEAFL.

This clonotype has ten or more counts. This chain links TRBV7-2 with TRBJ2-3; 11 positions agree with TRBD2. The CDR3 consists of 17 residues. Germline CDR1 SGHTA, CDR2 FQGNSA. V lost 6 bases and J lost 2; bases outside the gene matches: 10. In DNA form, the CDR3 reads TGTGCCAGCAGTTTAACTAGCGGGGGACGACCCACAGATACGCAGTATTTT. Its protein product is CASSLTSGGRPTDTQYF. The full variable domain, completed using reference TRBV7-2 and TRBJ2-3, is GAGVSQSPSNKVTEKGKDVELRCDPISGHTALYWYRQSLGQGLEFLIYFQGNSAPDKSGLPSDRFSAERTGGSVSTLTIQRTQQEDSAVYLCASSLTSGGRPTDTQYFGPGTRLTVL.

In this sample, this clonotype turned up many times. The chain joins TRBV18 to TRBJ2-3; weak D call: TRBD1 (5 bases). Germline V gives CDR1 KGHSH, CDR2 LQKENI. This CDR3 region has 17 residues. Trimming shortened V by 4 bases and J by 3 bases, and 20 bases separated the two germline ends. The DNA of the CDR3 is TGTGCCAGCTCACTCGGTATTTCAGGGAAAGCGACAGATACGCAGTATTTT. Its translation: CASSLGISGKATDTQYF.